Below, 3 T cell receptor beta chains from the same sample are listed, as sequenced in a study of chemoradiotherapy in HPV16-positive cancers. Sequenced by immunoSEQ multiplex PCR; TCRdb stores in-frame clones only, minus some. The sample records about 20,000 clones, approximately 89% being singletons. This specimen consisted of blood, obtained from a patient who underwent chemoradiotherapy. Receptor source: a human donor with HPV-associated anogenital cancer.

The chain links TRBV6-5 to TRBJ2-7; no clear D. The CDR3 has 14 residues. Per germline, CDR1 MNHEY and CDR2 SVGAGI. With 6 bases removed from V and 5 bases from J, the gap between germline ends came to 17 bases. Here the CDR3 reads CASSPRYSANEQYF. Written as DNA, the CDR3 is TGTGCCAGCAGCCCTCGTTATAGTGCCAACGAGCAGTACTTC.

The CDR3 region has the DNA TGTGCCAGCAGGGGAACCGGGGAGCTGTTTTTT. This codes for CASRGTGELFF. The V call is TRBV6-5, the J call TRBJ2-2, with D hard to call. The CDR3 contains 11 residues. Germline V lookup: CDR1 MNHEY, CDR2 SVGAGI. V was clipped by 6 bases and J by 5 bases, with 4 bases between them.

This clone was observed once. The chain recombines TRBV19 with TRBJ2-3; 11 bases are shared with TRBD2. The V gene end was trimmed by 6 bases and the J gene end by 4 bases; junction bases not matched to a gene: 9. The CDR3 loop spans 16 amino acids. CDR1 LNHDA and CDR2 SQIVND come from the germline V gene (reference sequence). This chain's CDR3 is CASRELAGVSADTQYF. For the CDR3, the DNA is TGTGCCAGTAGAGAACTAGCGGGAGTGAGCGCAGATACGCAGTATTTT.